These 25 T cell receptor beta chains came from one sample sequenced in a study of cytomegalovirus exposure and HLA in healthy donors (dated by TCRdb to 2016 to 2017). The library was made by the immunoSEQ multiplex PCR assay. TCRdb retrieved this table from immuneACCESS and kept in-frame rearrangements only. Not all clones are present; in checked studies, unresolved V genes account for under half, and no reason is known for the remainder. The sample has around 200,000 clones on record, roughly four fifths of them singletons. The top ten clones comprise roughly 2.8% of the sample. Sequencing was done on a sample of PBMCs. The receptor source for this set is a woman aged 18-29 years in good health and CMV-seropositive.

The chain combines TRBV27 with TRBJ1-2; the D gene is possibly TRBD1 (5 bases). This CDR3 is built from 15 residues. The V end lost 6 bases, the J end lost 8 bases, and 22 bases lay between the germline ends. CDR1 is MNHEY, CDR2 SMNVEV, per germline (reference sequence). CDR3 sequence (DNA): TGTGCCAGCAGACCTTTTCGATCGGGGGTTGAAGGCTACACCTTC. Protein sequence: CASRPFRSGVEGYTF.

The genes are TRBV5-4 and TRBJ1-2, with 7 bases matching TRBD1. J was trimmed by 3 bases and V by 2 bases; bases with no gene match: 4. Germline V gene sequence: CDR1 SGHNT, CDR2 YYREEE (reference sequence). The CDR3 is 14 residues long. CDR3: CASSLRTGDYGYTF. In nucleotides, the CDR3 is TGTGCCAGCAGCTTAAGGACAGGAGACTATGGCTACACCTTC.

V gene TRBV6-5 combines with J gene TRBJ1-2; D is unclear. Between the trimmed V and J ends, which lost 1 base and 0 bases, there was a span of 9 bases. CDR3 length equals 15 residues. Germline V CDR1 and CDR2: MNHEY, SVGAGI. The CDR3 nucleotides are TGTGCCAGCAGTTACTTGGCGGTTGCTAACTATGGCTACACCTTC. Its translation: CASSYLAVANYGYTF.

The table lists this clone with a few counts. The chain employs TRBV18 and TRBJ1-2; no clear D. The V and J ends lost 3 bases and 2 bases respectively, with 10 bases between them. This CDR3 has 14 amino acids. Germline values: CDR1 KGHSH, CDR2 LQKENI. The CDR3: CASSPGVGNYGYTF. The CDR3, as DNA: TGTGCCAGCTCACCGGGAGTGGGCAACTATGGCTACACCTTC.

This clone has only one observation. The chain has TRBV4-1 and TRBJ2-5, with D perhaps matching TRBD2 (5 bases). Germline-derived CDR1 and CDR2 are MGHRA and YSYEKL. Trimming left V 0 bases short and J 2 bases short, with 13 bases between. The CDR3 runs to 16 residues. The CDR3 reads CASSQERRGHQETQYF. DNA of the CDR3: TGCGCCAGCAGCCAAGAGAGACGGGGTCATCAAGAGACCCAGTACTTC.

The rearrangement uses TRBV6-5 and TRBJ2-1; 8 nucleotides agree with TRBD2. The CDR3 has 15 residues. Trimming took 4 bases from V and 8 from J; bases not matched to a gene: 10. Germline assignment: CDR1 MNHEY and CDR2 SVGAGI. This CDR3 is CASSSTGGGYHEQFF. The CDR3 region has the DNA TGTGCCAGCAGTTCGACCGGCGGGGGGTATCATGAGCAGTTCTTC.

This clone was counted a few times. The chain employs TRBV11-3 and TRBJ2-7; 10 bases align to TRBD1. The CDR3 length is 14 residues. CDR1 and CDR2 (germline): SGHNT, YENEEA. J was trimmed by 5 bases and V by 5 bases; bases with no gene match: 6. The CDR3 is CASSKPTGGDEQYF. The CDR3 DNA reads as TGTGCCAGCAGCAAACCGACAGGGGGCGACGAGCAGTACTTC.

V usage is TRBV5-1 and J usage is TRBJ1-3, with 10 positions matching TRBD1. Germline lookup yields CDR1 SGHRS and CDR2 YFSETQ. V shed 4 bases and J 4 bases; nucleotides not matched to a gene: 5. This CDR3 contains 15 residues. This chain's CDR3 is CASSPTGGGGNTIYF. The CDR3 DNA follows: TGCGCCAGCAGCCCGACAGGGGGCGGAGGAAACACCATATATTTT.

The rearrangement uses TRBV18 and TRBJ1-6; tentatively, D is TRBD1 (5 bases). Germline V lookup: CDR1 KGHSH, CDR2 LQKENI. With 3 bases removed from V and 9 bases from J, the gap between germline ends came to 12 bases. The CDR3 spans 14 residues. The CDR3 nucleotides are TGTGCCAGCTCACCCCAGGGAGGAGCTTCACCCCTCCACTTT. Its translation: CASSPQGGASPLHF.

On this clone itself: At the DNA level, this CDR3 is encoded by other sequences in the same sample as well. This rearrangement joins TRBV19 to TRBJ1-2, with D perhaps matching TRBD1 (6 bases). V shed 5 bases and J shed 2 bases, with 6 bases lying between them. Germline lookup yields CDR1 LNHDA and CDR2 SQIVND (reference sequence). The CDR3 runs to 12 residues. Here the CDR3 DNA reads TGTGCCAGTAGTGGACAGAACTATGGCTACACCTTC. It is translated as CASSGQNYGYTF.

V usage is TRBV9 and J usage is TRBJ2-7; the match to TRBD2 covers 8 bases. This CDR3 region has 14 residues. The germline gives CDR1 SGDLS, CDR2 YYNGEE. J gave up 2 bases and V 2 bases, and 3 bases lay outside the gene matches. The CDR3 spells CASSVTSGPYEQYF. The CDR3 bases are TGTGCCAGCAGCGTTACTAGCGGCCCCTACGAGCAGTACTTC.

The rearrangement uses TRBV6-5 and TRBJ1-3; D unresolved. Germline V lookup: CDR1 MNHEY, CDR2 SVGAGI. The germline V and J ends were trimmed by 6 bases and 1 base, with 13 bases remaining between them. This CDR3 spans 15 amino acids. CDR3 nucleotide sequence: TGTGCCAGCAGCCCCTTTGGAGGATCTGGAAACACCATATATTTT. Its translation: CASSPFGGSGNTIYF.

Only a few counts were recorded for this clone. The chain has TRBV6-6 and TRBJ1-4; 7 bases map to TRBD1. CDR1 is MNHNY and CDR2 is SVGAGI in the germline V gene (reference sequence). Trimming took 10 bases from V and 3 from J; bases not matched to a gene: 5. The CDR3 extends over 13 amino acids. This chain's CDR3 is CAIQGVPNEKLFF. The CDR3 DNA sequence: TGTGCCATCCAGGGGGTACCTAATGAAAAACTGTTTTTT.

The gene calls are TRBV5-4 and TRBJ1-1; 9 bases are shared with TRBD1. This CDR3 is built from 15 residues. Unmatched junction bases numbered 6, after V lost 0 bases and J lost 6 bases. CDR1 is SGHNT and CDR2 is YYREEE in the germline V gene (reference sequence). In nucleotides, the CDR3 is TGTGCCAGCAGCTTGGGTTTTGGGACAGGGTCTGAAGCTTTCTTT. It translates to CASSLGFGTGSEAFF.

The chain joins TRBV6-6 to TRBJ2-7; the match to TRBD1 covers 7 bases. In germline, CDR1 is MNHNY, CDR2 SVGAGI (reference sequence). J was trimmed by 4 bases and V by 7 bases; bases with no gene match: 4. The CDR3 sequence is 12 residues long. The DNA for the CDR3 is TGTGCCAGCACACAACAGGGGTACGAGCAGTACTTC. This codes for CASTQQGYEQYF.

V and J are TRBV7-8 and TRBJ2-5; the match to TRBD1 covers 7 bases. The germline V gene encodes CDR1 SGHVS and CDR2 FQNEAQ. V dropped 4 bases and J dropped 5; count of bases not matched to a gene: 16. This CDR3 contains 17 residues. CDR3 sequence (DNA): TGTGCCAGCAGCTCGGGACAGCAACACCCACGTGCGGAGACCCAGTACTTC. This encodes CASSSGQQHPRAETQYF.

This chain connects TRBV9 to TRBJ1-4; 9 positions match TRBD1. CDR1 is SGDLS, CDR2 YYNGEE, per germline. The CDR3 loop spans 14 amino acids. V trimming: 3 bases; J trimming: 8 bases; junction bases outside the gene matches: 5. The CDR3 DNA is TGTGCCAGCAGCGAGGGACAGGGTGGCGAAAAACTGTTTTTT. Translated, it gives CASSEGQGGEKLFF. The whole variable domain, remainder taken from reference TRBV9 and TRBJ1-4, is DSGVTQTPKHLITATGQRVTLRCSPRSGDLSVYWYQQSLDQGLQFLIQYYNGEERAKGNILERFSAQQFPDLHSELNLSSLELGDSALYFCASSEGQGGEKLFFGSGTQLSVL.

The chain carries TRBV5-1 and TRBJ1-2, with TRBD1 as a possible D gene (5 bases). The CDR3 contains 15 residues. Per germline, CDR1 SGHRS and CDR2 YFSETQ. The V gene lost 0 bases and the J gene lost 3 bases, with 12 bases spanning the gap. CDR3 in amino acids: CASSLAGLGDYGYTF. The CDR3 bases are TGCGCCAGCAGCTTGGCAGGGTTGGGTGACTATGGCTACACCTTC.

J is TRBJ1-5 and V is TRBV2; TRBD1 matches 8 bases. Trimming at V came to 5 bases and at J to 10 bases, leaving 10 bases not matched to a gene. CDR3 length: 14 residues. CDR1 is SNHLY, CDR2 FYNNEI, per germline. DNA for the CDR3: TGTGCCAGCAGTTTTGGACAGGGAGCCCACCCCCAGCATTTT. This encodes CASSFGQGAHPQHF.

The sample holds one count of this clone. J is TRBJ1-6 and V is TRBV19; D is unresolved. V lost 3 bases and J lost 8, with 8 bases in between. The CDR3 has 13 residues. Germline assignment: CDR1 LNHDA and CDR2 SQIVND (reference sequence). CDR3 bases: TGTGCCAGTAGTATTGACGGGGATTCACCCCTCCACTTT. Translating gives CASSIDGDSPLHF.

The chain recombines TRBV7-2 with TRBJ1-3; D is unclear. The CDR3 totals 16 residues. V dropped 0 bases and J dropped 1 base, with 10 bases sitting between them. CDR1 is SGHTA and CDR2 is FQGNSA in the germline V gene. CDR3 in DNA: TGTGCCAGCAGCTTAGCCACAGCATCTTCTGGAAACACCATATATTTT. It is translated as CASSLATASSGNTIYF.

As concerns this clone: The same CDR3 is also encoded by other DNA sequences in this sample. This sequence joins TRBV6-5 and TRBJ1-1, with D tentatively TRBD1 (5 bases). Trimming stripped 6 bases from V and 1 base from J, with 9 bases between. CDR1 and CDR2 (germline): MNHEY, SVGAGI. This CDR3 region has 13 residues. The CDR3 sequence: CASSYGQNTEAFF. The CDR3 DNA sequence: TGTGCCAGCAGCTATGGACAGAACACTGAAGCTTTCTTT.

The V call is TRBV19, the J call TRBJ2-1, with 9 bases identical to TRBD1. CDR3 length: 14 amino acids. J gave up 9 bases and V 7 bases, and 10 bases lay outside the gene matches. Looked up from germline, CDR1 is LNHDA and CDR2 is SQIVND (reference sequence). Written as DNA, the CDR3 is TGTGCCAGTACTACAGGGGGCGTAGGCGGTGAGCAGTTCTTC. It is translated as CASTTGGVGGEQFF.

The chain employs TRBV7-9 and TRBJ2-5; possibly TRBD1 for D (6 bases). V gave up 5 bases and J gave up 2 bases, with 12 bases separating them. The CDR3 runs 14 residues. Germline V gene lookup returns CDR1 SEHNR and CDR2 FQNEAQ (reference sequence). The CDR3 sequence: CASSPTGSQETQYF. CDR3 coding DNA: TGTGCCAGCAGCCCCACAGGGAGTCAAGAGACCCAGTACTTC.

The rearrangement links TRBV5-1 to TRBJ2-7; 7 bases line up with TRBD1. This CDR3 is 17 amino acids long. Germline V lookup: CDR1 SGHRS, CDR2 YFSETQ. V gave up 4 bases and J gave up 1 base; unmatched junction bases: 14. CDR3: CASSRLGTALTSYEQYF. CDR3 coding DNA: TGCGCCAGCAGCAGATTAGGGACAGCTTTAACGTCCTACGAGCAGTACTTC.